This TCR beta chain comes out of a study of cytomegalovirus exposure and HLA in healthy donors. Study-level information: From 150 million to 200 million T cells, an earlier analysis saw around 120 million unique TCR beta sequences.

Findings and caveats of the study: After further analysis at a later stage, some 15,000 TCR beta sequences were associated with HLA alleles at 0.05 false discovery rate.

13 Jbeta primers and 60 Vbeta primers were used for the PCR. The authors' processing: In a later analysis, of approximately 81 million unique beta chains, about 12 million appeared in at least two donors. The repertoire was sequenced with immunoSEQ multiplex PCR; TCRdb's copy has only in-frame clones and lacks some. The V and J calls and clone size come from that table; D and trimming were worked out from the DNA. The sample lists 90,000 or so clones, less than 85% occurring once. To note about this clone: Its antigen is currently unknown.

This sequence was found in a man aged 55-75 years in good health and CMV-seronegative. The sequenced sample was PBMCs.

CDR3 amino acids: CASRGQPSEEQYF. The CDR3 DNA follows: TGCGCCAGCAGGGGCCAGCCCTCTGAGGAGCAGTACTTC. The V call is TRBV5-1, the J call TRBJ2-7; no reliable D call. Trimming removed 5 bases from V and 7 bases from J, with 16 bases in between. There are 13 residues in the CDR3. In germline, CDR1 is SGHRS, CDR2 YFSETQ.